The following is a TCR beta chain sequence with its context. The antigen remains unidentified. Patients had HPV-negative, locally advanced oral cavity squamous cell carcinoma. These data belong to a study of neoadjuvant anti-PD-1 for oral cavity cancer. Study at large: Before surgery, most patients got three to four biweekly 3 mg/kg nivolumab doses. Study outcomes and limitations: PBMC Gini-index clonality exceeded responders' in non-responders post-nivolumab.

Measured with immunoSEQ multiplex PCR; TCRdb has only the in-frame clones, and not every one. The sample lists 60,000 to 75,000 clones, 65% to 85% occurring once. Trimming removed 2 bases from V and 0 bases from J, with 8 bases in between. CDR1 SNHLY and CDR2 FYNNEI come from the germline V gene. This CDR3 has 15 amino acids. Here the sequenced sample was PBMCs, taken before nivolumab (anti-PD-1) treatment. The chain links TRBV2 to TRBJ1-3, with a possible D match to TRBD1 (5 bases). This receptor was taken from a person between 35 and 79 years old with oral cavity squamous cell carcinoma. CDR3 sequence reads: CASSELQDSGNTIYF. DNA of the CDR3: TGTGCCAGCAGTGAATTACAGGACTCTGGAAACACCATATATTTT. Looking up the rest from reference TRBV2 and TRBJ1-3 gives the full variable domain: EPEVTQTPSHQVTQMGQEVILRCVPISNHLYFYWYRQILGQKVEFLVSFYNNEISEKSEIFDDQFSVERPDGSNFTLKIRSTKLEDSAMYFCASSELQDSGNTIYFGEGSWLTVV.